The rows below give T cell receptor beta chains drawn from one sample of a study of OX40 agonist ivuxolimab in advanced cancers. Assay: immunoSEQ multiplex PCR; the TCRdb copy retains only in-frame clones and omits some. This repertoire shows roughly 53,000 clones, 80% to 85% found once; its top ten account for around 0.65%. Specimen: CD4+ or CD8+ T cells sorted from blood, collected in a trial of the OX40 agonist ivuxolimab. These receptors were taken from an adult with an advanced solid tumor such as melanoma, head and neck, liver or kidney cancer. CDR3s include the opening cysteine and the closing phenylalanine or tryptophan. D genes are given only for firm matches. Clone size, where shown, is once, few, many, or a class for clones that have expanded.

d_gene,j_gene,v_gene,abundance,CDR3nt,CDR3aa
TRBD1,TRBJ2-1,TRBV29-1,-,TGCAGCGTTGTGGGACAGGGGGCTTGGGATGAGCAGTTCTTC,CSVVGQGAWDEQFF
-,TRBJ2-1,TRBV11-2,-,TGTGCCAGCAGCTTAGGGGGCGGCTCCTACAATGAGCAGTTCTTC,CASSLGGGSYNEQFF
TRBD1,TRBJ1-4,TRBV29-1,medium-sized,TGCAGCGTTACCGGGACAGGGGGAGAAAAACTGTTTTTT,CSVTGTGGEKLFF
-,TRBJ2-7,TRBV6-6,-,TGTGCCAGCAGTTACTCTTGGCGGGCCTACGAGCAGTACTTC,CASSYSWRAYEQYF
-,TRBJ1-5,TRBV9,-,TGTGCCAGCAGCCCGCGGGGTCTCCCCGGTCAGCCCCAGCATTTT,CASSPRGLPGQPQHF
TRBD1,TRBJ2-7,TRBV6-5,-,TGTGCCAGCAGTTTCACAGGGGGGAGCTCCTACGAGCAGTACTTC,CASSFTGGSSYEQYF
-,TRBJ1-6,TRBV7-2,-,TGTGCCAGCAGTCCAGCAGGTCAATTGGGCTATAATTCACCCCTCCACTTT,CASSPAGQLGYNSPLHF
TRBD2,TRBJ2-3,TRBV5-1,-,TGCGCCAGCAGCTTGACGACTAGCGGGAGGATAGATACGCAGTATTTT,CASSLTTSGRIDTQYF
-,TRBJ2-1,TRBV20-1,-,TGCAGTGCTCGGAGTTACAATGAGCAGTTCTTC,CSARSYNEQFF
TRBD2,TRBJ2-5,TRBV27,once,TGTGCCAACAGTCTACTAGCGGGAGTTCAAGAGACCCAGTACTTC,CANSLLAGVQETQYF
TRBD1,TRBJ1-1,TRBV7-2,-,TGTGCCAGCAGCTCGGACAGGGGGAATGAAGCTTTCTTT,CASSSDRGNEAFF
TRBD2,TRBJ2-6,TRBV7-3,-,TGTGCCAGCAGCCCGACTAGCGGGGGTTCTGGGGCCAACGTCCTGACTTTC,CASSPTSGGSGANVLTF
-,TRBJ1-5,TRBV6-5,-,TGTGCCAGCAGGACAGATAGCAATCAGCCCCAGCATTTT,CASRTDSNQPQHF
TRBD1,TRBJ1-5,TRBV28,once,TGTGCCAGCAGGGCCGGGACAGAAAGTCAGCCCCAGCATTTT,CASRAGTESQPQHF
-,TRBJ1-2,TRBV19,-,TGTGCCAGTAGTATAGTTAAAGGGACTAACTATGGCTACACCTTC,CASSIVKGTNYGYTF
TRBD2,TRBJ2-5,TRBV29-1,-,TGCAGCGCCGAGCGGGGCCAGGGGACCCAGTACTTC,CSAERGQGTQYF
-,TRBJ1-4,TRBV6-5,-,TGTGCCAGCAGTTATTCCGGGCCCCGCTCTGAAAAACTGTTTTTT,CASSYSGPRSEKLFF
-,TRBJ2-2,TRBV13,-,TGTGCCAGCAGCTTTCACACCGGGGAGCTGTTTTTT,CASSFHTGELFF
-,TRBJ2-3,TRBV30,-,TGTGCCTGGAGTTTGTACGGGGTTACGCAGTATTTT,CAWSLYGVTQYF
-,TRBJ1-1,TRBV2,once,TGTGCCAGCAGTGAACCCCCGGTCGGCACTGAAGCTTTCTTT,CASSEPPVGTEAFF
TRBD2,TRBJ2-1,TRBV14,-,TGTGCCAGCAGCCCGTTTCTAGCGGTTAGCTCCTACAATGAGCAGTTCTTC,CASSPFLAVSSYNEQFF
TRBD1,TRBJ2-5,TRBV5-1,-,TGCGCCAGCAGCTTCCAGGGGGCTCCTGGGGAGACCCAGTACTTC,CASSFQGAPGETQYF
-,TRBJ2-3,TRBV10-3,-,TGTGCCATCGGTTTAGATACGCAGTATTTT,CAIGLDTQYF
-,TRBJ2-1,TRBV30,-,TGTGCCTGGAGTCGGGGAGAAGTAAATGAGCAGTTCTTC,CAWSRGEVNEQFF
TRBD1,TRBJ1-1,TRBV28,-,TGTGCCAGCAGTATCGGACAGGGAGACACTGAAGCTTTCTTT,CASSIGQGDTEAFF
-,TRBJ1-6,TRBV7-8,-,TGTGCCAGCAGCCAAAACCCCTTGGAATCACCCCTCCACTTT,CASSQNPLESPLHF
-,TRBJ1-1,TRBV18,-,TGTGCCAGCTCACCACCGCCACAGCACACTGAAGCTTTCTTT,CASSPPPQHTEAFF
-,TRBJ1-3,TRBV30,-,TGTGCCTGGAGTCCAGACACCTCCTCTGGAAACACCATATATTTT,CAWSPDTSSGNTIYF
-,TRBJ2-5,TRBV7-2,-,TGTGCCAGCAGCTTAGCGCGGAGAGAGACCCAGTACTTC,CASSLARRETQYF
-,TRBJ2-3,TRBV5-1,-,TGCGCCAGCAGCTTGGTTGGAATAGCGGGCACAGATACGCAGTATTTT,CASSLVGIAGTDTQYF
TRBD2,TRBJ2-5,TRBV6-6,-,TGTGCCAGCAGTTACGGGGTAGCGGGAGGGCGAGAGACCCAGTACTTC,CASSYGVAGGRETQYF
TRBD1,TRBJ1-3,TRBV19,-,TGTGCCAGTCTGGGGCGGGACAGGCGACTAATCTCTGGAAACACCATATATTTT,CASLGRDRRLISGNTIYF
-,TRBJ2-5,TRBV21-1,-,TGTGCCAGCAGCAAGGGTGGTCGCTGGGAGACCCAGTACTTC,CASSKGGRWETQYF
TRBD2,TRBJ2-1,TRBV19,-,TGTGCCAGTAGTATTATAGCGGGAGGGACCTACAATGAGCAGTTCTTC,CASSIIAGGTYNEQFF
-,TRBJ2-2,TRBV6-6,-,TGTGCCAGCAGTTATCCGTTCGCGAACACCGGGGAGCTGTTTTTT,CASSYPFANTGELFF
TRBD2,TRBJ2-1,TRBV5-4,-,TGTGCCAGCAGCTTGGGTGGTAGCGGGGGGAATGAGCAGTTCTTC,CASSLGGSGGNEQFF
-,TRBJ1-1,TRBV10-3,-,TGTGCCATCAGTGGGGGGAGGGGTGGGACTGAAGCTTTCTTT,CAISGGRGGTEAFF
-,TRBJ2-3,TRBV7-6,-,TGTGCCAGCAGCCCACGGGACACAGATACGCAGTATTTT,CASSPRDTDTQYF
TRBD2,TRBJ2-1,TRBV7-6,-,TGTGCCAGCAGCTCATGGACTAGCGGGATCGCTGAGCAGTTCTTC,CASSSWTSGIAEQFF
TRBD1,TRBJ1-5,TRBV4-2,-,TGTGCCAGCAGCTTCGGACAGGGGGTTAATCAGCCCCAGCATTTT,CASSFGQGVNQPQHF
-,TRBJ2-2,TRBV6-1,-,TGTGCCAGCAGTGAACGGGACTCAAATACCGGGGAGCTGTTTTTT,CASSERDSNTGELFF
-,TRBJ2-7,TRBV19,-,TGTGCCAGTAGTATCAGGCTGTGGTCTATCGAGCAGTACTTC,CASSIRLWSIEQYF
-,TRBJ1-1,TRBV19,-,TGTGCCAGTAGTTATTCGGGTTCGGACACTGAAGCTTTCTTT,CASSYSGSDTEAFF
TRBD1,TRBJ1-2,TRBV29-1,-,TGCAGCGTTGAGGCGGGGACAGCGTCATATGGCTACACCTTC,CSVEAGTASYGYTF
-,TRBJ2-7,TRBV28,-,TGTGCCAGCACCTCCAGGGTCTACGAGCAGTACTTC,CASTSRVYEQYF
-,TRBJ1-5,TRBV5-1,-,TGCGCCAGCAGCTCTGGGGATAGCAATCAGCCCCAGCATTTT,CASSSGDSNQPQHF
TRBD1,TRBJ1-1,TRBV6-5,-,TGTGCCAGCAGCCTACAGGGGGCGAACACTGAAGCTTTCTTT,CASSLQGANTEAFF